This passage covers 18 T cell receptor beta chains from one sample sequenced in a study of shared clonotypes between healthy human individuals. Profiling relied on immunoSEQ multiplex PCR, and the TCRdb table lists in-frame clones only, not all of them. Among some 2 million clones listed, 95% were seen once. What was sequenced was naive CD4+ T cells sorted from blood. Subset indicated: CD45RA+ positively selected. The receptor set was obtained from a man aged 18 to 29 in good health.

J is TRBJ2-5 and V is TRBV6-5; 8 nucleotides line up with TRBD2. Germline CDR1 is MNHEY and CDR2 is SVGAGI. Trimming at V came to 4 bases and at J to 1 base, leaving 5 bases not matched to a gene. This CDR3 region has 15 residues. The CDR3 loop is CASSSTSASQETQYF. CDR3 sequence (DNA): TGTGCCAGCAGTTCGACTAGCGCCTCCCAAGAGACCCAGTACTTC.

This chain joins TRBV2 and TRBJ1-5; perhaps TRBD1 as D (5 bases). The V gene's germline CDR1 is SNHLY and CDR2 FYNNEI. This CDR3 contains 15 residues. Trimming left V 2 bases short and J 6 bases short, with 14 bases between. CDR3 in DNA: TGTGCCAGCAGTGAAACCCCGAAAGGGACTCAGCCCCAGCATTTT. This sequence encodes CASSETPKGTQPQHF.

The chain is built from TRBV7-2 and TRBJ2-1; 7 bases line up with TRBD2. The germline V gene encodes CDR1 SGHTA and CDR2 FQGNSA. The junction had 15 bases not matched to a gene; V was cut back by 6 bases and J by 13 bases. The CDR3 runs 14 residues. The CDR3 bases are TGTGCCAGCAGGTGGACCCCTCAACGGGAGGAACAGTTCTTC. Translation gives CASRWTPQREEQFF.

In its sample, this clone was seen once. The rearrangement uses TRBV5-4 and TRBJ1-6, with 8 bases identical to TRBD1. The CDR3 has 16 residues. The germline CDR1 and CDR2 sequences are SGHNT and YYREEE (reference sequence). V shed 2 bases and J 7 bases; nucleotides not matched to a gene: 8. CDR3 DNA: TGTGCCAGCAGCTTTAAACCGGGACAGGCAAATTCACCCCTCCACTTT. Its translation: CASSFKPGQANSPLHF.

The chain joins TRBV28 to TRBJ2-2; 9 nucleotides line up with TRBD2. With 3 bases clipped from V and 5 bases from J, the junction kept 4 bases outside the gene matches. The CDR3 contains 15 residues. In germline, CDR1 is MDHEN, CDR2 SYDVKM. The CDR3 is CASSLSAGGTGELFF. The CDR3 nucleotides are TGTGCCAGCAGTTTGTCAGCGGGAGGTACCGGGGAGCTGTTTTTT.

V usage is TRBV19 and J usage is TRBJ1-2; D is uncertain. The CDR3 has 13 amino acids. CDR1 is LNHDA, CDR2 SQIVND, per germline (reference sequence). V dropped 4 bases and J dropped 6 bases, with 12 bases sitting between them. This CDR3 reads CASSSRVGNGYTF. The CDR3 bases are TGTGCCAGTAGTAGTCGTGTTGGGAATGGCTACACCTTC.

As for this clone: At the DNA level, this CDR3 is encoded by other sequences in the same sample as well. CDR3 amino acids: CASSPRTGNEKLFF. The CDR3 DNA reads as TGTGCCAGCAGCCCACGGACGGGTAATGAAAAACTGTTTTTT. The V call is TRBV7-2, the J call TRBJ1-4, with no clear D. The CDR3 has 14 residues. Trimming took off 5 bases at V and 4 bases at J, with 11 bases between the two ends. Looked up from germline, CDR1 is SGHTA and CDR2 is FQGNSA.

This clone was seen just once. This sequence joins TRBV5-1 and TRBJ2-7; 9 positions match TRBD2. Germline values: CDR1 SGHRS, CDR2 YFSETQ. The CDR3 totals 15 residues. After removal of 0 bases from V and 5 bases from J, the junction contained 6 bases not matched to a gene. The CDR3 DNA follows: TGCGCCAGCAGCTTGGCAGTAGCGGGAGTCGACGAGCAGTACTTC. It translates to CASSLAVAGVDEQYF. The full variable domain, rest sourced from reference TRBV5-1 and TRBJ2-7, is KAGVTQTPRYLIKTRGQQVTLSCSPISGHRSVSWYQQTPGQGLQFLFEYFSETQRNKGNFPGRFSGRQFSNSRSEMNVSTLELGDSALYLCASSLAVAGVDEQYFGPGTRLTVT.

The chain uses TRBV5-1 and TRBJ2-6; TRBD1 aligns across 9 bases. CDR3 length: 19 amino acids. After removal of 2 bases from V and 0 bases from J, the junction contained 9 bases not matched to a gene. Germline CDR1 SGHRS, CDR2 YFSETQ. CDR3 sequence: CASSLGDRATHSGANVLTF. The CDR3 coding sequence is TGCGCCAGCAGCTTAGGGGACAGGGCCACCCACTCTGGGGCCAACGTCCTGACTTTC.

This clone was observed a single time. The chain couples TRBV10-3 to TRBJ2-3; 7 bases fit TRBD2. The V gene end was trimmed by 7 bases and the J gene end by 6 bases; junction bases not matched to a gene: 7. The germline V gene has CDR1 ENHRY and CDR2 SYGVKD. This CDR3 contains 13 residues. CDR3 sequence (DNA): TGTGCCATCATCCGGGAGGCAGGGGATACGCAGTATTTT. As protein: CAIIREAGDTQYF.

The chain recombines TRBV7-2 with TRBJ1-5; D is uncertain. The V end lost 1 base, the J end lost 0 bases, and 10 bases lay between the germline ends. Germline CDR1 SGHTA, CDR2 FQGNSA. The CDR3 covers 16 residues. DNA for the CDR3: TGTGCCAGCAGCTTAGGTCCAGCAACTAGCAATCAGCCCCAGCATTTT. Translating it yields CASSLGPATSNQPQHF.

The J gene is TRBJ2-2, the V gene TRBV6-5, with TRBD1 identical over 7 bases. The CDR3 is 12 residues long. Germline V gives CDR1 MNHEY, CDR2 SVGAGI. The junction had 4 bases not matched to a gene; V was cut back by 10 bases and J by 5 bases. The DNA for the CDR3 is TGTGCCACCAGGGGGTGGACCGGGGAGCTGTTTTTT. This translates into CATRGWTGELFF.

The chain is built from TRBV28 and TRBJ2-2; D possibly corresponds to TRBD2 (5 bases). V shed 5 bases and J shed 0 bases, with 13 bases lying between them. Germline CDR1 and CDR2: MDHEN and SYDVKM. The CDR3 is 16 amino acids. DNA for the CDR3: TGTGCCAGCAGTCTAGAGCGGTGGACGAACACCGGGGAGCTGTTTTTT. Amino acids: CASSLERWTNTGELFF. The whole variable domain, remainder taken from reference TRBV28 and TRBJ2-2, is DVKVTQSSRYLVKRTGEKVFLECVQDMDHENMFWYRQDPGLGLRLIYFSYDVKMKEKGDIPEGYSVSREKKERFSLILESASTNQTSMYLCASSLERWTNTGELFFGEGSRLTVL.

This clone was detected only once. The V call is TRBV28, the J call TRBJ1-2; no reliable D call. The germline V gene encodes CDR1 MDHEN and CDR2 SYDVKM. The CDR3 is made up of 15 amino acids. The V end was cut by 4 bases, the J end by 5 bases, with 17 bases between. The CDR3 spells CASSSSELGSYGYTF. For the CDR3, the DNA is TGTGCCAGCAGTTCCTCGGAACTCGGATCATATGGCTACACCTTC.

This clone was detected once. The sample holds other DNA sequences that translate to the same CDR3. The chain links TRBV5-4 to TRBJ2-1, with TRBD1 matching 8 bases. Germline V gives CDR1 SGHNT, CDR2 YYREEE (reference sequence). Trimming removed 0 bases from V and 6 bases from J; junction bases left unmatched: 5. This CDR3 has 15 amino acids. The CDR3 sequence: CASSLGQGAFNEQFF. The CDR3 nucleotides are TGTGCCAGCAGCTTGGGCCAGGGGGCCTTCAATGAGCAGTTCTTC.

The chain employs TRBV11-2 and TRBJ2-5, with 8 bases aligning to TRBD2. Germline CDR1 and CDR2: SGHAT and FQNNGV. J lost 5 bases, V lost 8 bases, and 10 bases had no gene match. The CDR3 spans 14 residues. CDR3 in amino acids: CASSTGGARETQYF. CDR3 coding DNA: TGTGCCAGCTCTACGGGGGGGGCCAGGGAGACCCAGTACTTC.

The J gene is TRBJ1-5, the V gene TRBV15; a possible D gene is TRBD1 (5 bases). V was trimmed by 0 bases and J by 6 bases, leaving 12 bases between them. Germline CDR1 LNHNV, CDR2 YYDKDF (reference sequence). There are 15 residues in the CDR3. Written as DNA, the CDR3 is TGTGCCACCAGCAGAGAGGCAGGGAGGGCTCAGCCCCAGCATTTT. Its protein product is CATSREAGRAQPQHF.

On this clone itself: The sample holds other DNA sequences that translate to the same CDR3. V is TRBV7-2 and J is TRBJ2-7; D could derive from TRBD1 or TRBD2 (5 bases each). The CDR3 has 13 amino acids. Trimming left V 4 bases short and J 4 bases short, with 11 bases between. Germline V lookup: CDR1 SGHTA, CDR2 FQGNSA. In nucleotides, the CDR3 is TGTGCCAGCAGCTCTCCGGGACCTTACGAGCAGTACTTC. Amino acids: CASSSPGPYEQYF.